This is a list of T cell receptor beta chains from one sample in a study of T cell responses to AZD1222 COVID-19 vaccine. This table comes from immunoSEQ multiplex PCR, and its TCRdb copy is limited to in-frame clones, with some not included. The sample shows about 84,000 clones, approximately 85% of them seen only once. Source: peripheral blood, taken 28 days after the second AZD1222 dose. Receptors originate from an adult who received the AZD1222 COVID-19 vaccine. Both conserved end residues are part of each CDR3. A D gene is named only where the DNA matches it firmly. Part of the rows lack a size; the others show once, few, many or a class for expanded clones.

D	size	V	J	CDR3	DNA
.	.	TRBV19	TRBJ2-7	CASSRNNLGAYEQYF	TGTGCCAGTAGTCGTAACAACCTGGGAGCCTACGAGCAGTACTTC
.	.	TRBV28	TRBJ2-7	CASSLIGTEQYF	TGTGCCAGCAGTTTGATAGGGACCGAGCAGTACTTC
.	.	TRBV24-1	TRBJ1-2	CATSDTTEYGYTF	TGTGCCACCAGTGATACGACAGAGTATGGCTACACCTTC
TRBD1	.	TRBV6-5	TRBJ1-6	CASSMDRAVSPLHF	TGTGCCAGCAGTATGGACAGGGCGGTTTCACCCCTCCACTTT
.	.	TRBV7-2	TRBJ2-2	CASSFGGRNTGELFF	TGTGCCAGCAGCTTCGGGGGGCGTAACACCGGGGAGCTGTTTTTT
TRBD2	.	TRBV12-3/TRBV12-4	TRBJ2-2	CATGLAGELFF	TGTGCCACCGGACTAGCCGGGGAGCTGTTTTTT
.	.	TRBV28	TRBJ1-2	CASSGGRPGGYTF	TGTGCCAGTTCCGGGGGCCGCCCCGGTGGCTACACCTTC
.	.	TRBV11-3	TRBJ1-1	CASSIPGPTNTEAFF	TGTGCCAGCAGCATCCCGGGACCGACGAACACTGAAGCTTTCTTT
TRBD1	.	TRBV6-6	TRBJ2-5	CASSYRSGGTQETQYF	TGTGCCAGCAGTTACCGGTCAGGGGGTACACAAGAGACCCAGTACTTC
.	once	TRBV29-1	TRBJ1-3	CSVGIGNTIYF	TGCAGCGTTGGTATTGGAAACACCATATATTTT
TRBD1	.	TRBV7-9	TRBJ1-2	CASSSSGTGTAPNYGYTF	TGTGCCAGCAGTTCCTCAGGCACCGGGACAGCGCCAAACTATGGCTACACCTTC
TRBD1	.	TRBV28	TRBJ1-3	CASRTGGADGGNTIYF	TGTGCCAGCAGGACAGGGGGCGCGGATGGTGGAAACACCATATATTTT
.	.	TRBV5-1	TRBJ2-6	CASSLGSGANVLTF	TGCGCCAGCAGCTTGGGGTCTGGGGCCAACGTCCTGACTTTC
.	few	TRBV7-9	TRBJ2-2	CASSARDSDTGELFF	TGTGCCAGCAGCGCCAGGGACTCCGACACCGGGGAGCTGTTTTTT
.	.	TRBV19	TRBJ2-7	CASSILTGSTYEQYF	TGTGCCAGTAGTATATTGACAGGATCTACCTACGAGCAGTACTTC